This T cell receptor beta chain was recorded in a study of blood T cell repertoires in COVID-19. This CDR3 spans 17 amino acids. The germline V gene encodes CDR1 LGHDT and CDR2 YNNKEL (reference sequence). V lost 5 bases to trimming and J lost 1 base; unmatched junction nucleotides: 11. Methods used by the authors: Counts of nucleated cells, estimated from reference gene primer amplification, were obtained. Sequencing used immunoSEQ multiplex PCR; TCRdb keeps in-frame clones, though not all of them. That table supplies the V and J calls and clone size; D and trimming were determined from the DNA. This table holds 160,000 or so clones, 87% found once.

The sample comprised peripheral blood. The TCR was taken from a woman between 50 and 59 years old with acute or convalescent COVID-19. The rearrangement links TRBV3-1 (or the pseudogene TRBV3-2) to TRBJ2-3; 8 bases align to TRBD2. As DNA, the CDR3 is TGTGCCAGCAGCTACAGCTCCGGAGCGGGGGGCACAGATACGCAGTATTTT. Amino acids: CASSYSSGAGGTDTQYF.